The clone carrying this T cell receptor beta chain showed up many times. Its antigen remains unidentified. Preparation of TCR beta libraries was done by quantitative 5'-RACE with molecular barcodes. TCRdb fed the 5' RACE reads into MiXCR, producing one record per CDR3 protein. Of approximately 540,000 distinct CDR3 sequences in the sample, roughly 13% are singletons; the top ten hold around 7%. The data are from a study of CD8 T cells in ankylosing spondylitis. Study-level points and caveats: In reactive arthritis synovial fluid and blood, some motif variants had been reported before. The study identified a TCR beta motif of roughly eight highly homologous variants that appeared characteristic of ankylosing spondylitis blood.

Germline loops: CDR1 ENHRY, CDR2 SYGVKD. Deletions cut 0 bases from V and 6 bases from J, with 13 bases between. CDR3 length equals 15 residues. The sequenced material came from blood, either unsorted or a sorted T cell fraction (not recorded which). The receptor's source is a male donor with ankylosing spondylitis. V and J are TRBV10-3 and TRBJ2-3; a weak D match, TRBD2 (5 bases). The CDR3 protein is CAISESNSDPDTQYF. The CDR3 DNA reads as TGTGCCATCAGTGAGTCGAATAGCGATCCCGATACGCAGTATTTT.